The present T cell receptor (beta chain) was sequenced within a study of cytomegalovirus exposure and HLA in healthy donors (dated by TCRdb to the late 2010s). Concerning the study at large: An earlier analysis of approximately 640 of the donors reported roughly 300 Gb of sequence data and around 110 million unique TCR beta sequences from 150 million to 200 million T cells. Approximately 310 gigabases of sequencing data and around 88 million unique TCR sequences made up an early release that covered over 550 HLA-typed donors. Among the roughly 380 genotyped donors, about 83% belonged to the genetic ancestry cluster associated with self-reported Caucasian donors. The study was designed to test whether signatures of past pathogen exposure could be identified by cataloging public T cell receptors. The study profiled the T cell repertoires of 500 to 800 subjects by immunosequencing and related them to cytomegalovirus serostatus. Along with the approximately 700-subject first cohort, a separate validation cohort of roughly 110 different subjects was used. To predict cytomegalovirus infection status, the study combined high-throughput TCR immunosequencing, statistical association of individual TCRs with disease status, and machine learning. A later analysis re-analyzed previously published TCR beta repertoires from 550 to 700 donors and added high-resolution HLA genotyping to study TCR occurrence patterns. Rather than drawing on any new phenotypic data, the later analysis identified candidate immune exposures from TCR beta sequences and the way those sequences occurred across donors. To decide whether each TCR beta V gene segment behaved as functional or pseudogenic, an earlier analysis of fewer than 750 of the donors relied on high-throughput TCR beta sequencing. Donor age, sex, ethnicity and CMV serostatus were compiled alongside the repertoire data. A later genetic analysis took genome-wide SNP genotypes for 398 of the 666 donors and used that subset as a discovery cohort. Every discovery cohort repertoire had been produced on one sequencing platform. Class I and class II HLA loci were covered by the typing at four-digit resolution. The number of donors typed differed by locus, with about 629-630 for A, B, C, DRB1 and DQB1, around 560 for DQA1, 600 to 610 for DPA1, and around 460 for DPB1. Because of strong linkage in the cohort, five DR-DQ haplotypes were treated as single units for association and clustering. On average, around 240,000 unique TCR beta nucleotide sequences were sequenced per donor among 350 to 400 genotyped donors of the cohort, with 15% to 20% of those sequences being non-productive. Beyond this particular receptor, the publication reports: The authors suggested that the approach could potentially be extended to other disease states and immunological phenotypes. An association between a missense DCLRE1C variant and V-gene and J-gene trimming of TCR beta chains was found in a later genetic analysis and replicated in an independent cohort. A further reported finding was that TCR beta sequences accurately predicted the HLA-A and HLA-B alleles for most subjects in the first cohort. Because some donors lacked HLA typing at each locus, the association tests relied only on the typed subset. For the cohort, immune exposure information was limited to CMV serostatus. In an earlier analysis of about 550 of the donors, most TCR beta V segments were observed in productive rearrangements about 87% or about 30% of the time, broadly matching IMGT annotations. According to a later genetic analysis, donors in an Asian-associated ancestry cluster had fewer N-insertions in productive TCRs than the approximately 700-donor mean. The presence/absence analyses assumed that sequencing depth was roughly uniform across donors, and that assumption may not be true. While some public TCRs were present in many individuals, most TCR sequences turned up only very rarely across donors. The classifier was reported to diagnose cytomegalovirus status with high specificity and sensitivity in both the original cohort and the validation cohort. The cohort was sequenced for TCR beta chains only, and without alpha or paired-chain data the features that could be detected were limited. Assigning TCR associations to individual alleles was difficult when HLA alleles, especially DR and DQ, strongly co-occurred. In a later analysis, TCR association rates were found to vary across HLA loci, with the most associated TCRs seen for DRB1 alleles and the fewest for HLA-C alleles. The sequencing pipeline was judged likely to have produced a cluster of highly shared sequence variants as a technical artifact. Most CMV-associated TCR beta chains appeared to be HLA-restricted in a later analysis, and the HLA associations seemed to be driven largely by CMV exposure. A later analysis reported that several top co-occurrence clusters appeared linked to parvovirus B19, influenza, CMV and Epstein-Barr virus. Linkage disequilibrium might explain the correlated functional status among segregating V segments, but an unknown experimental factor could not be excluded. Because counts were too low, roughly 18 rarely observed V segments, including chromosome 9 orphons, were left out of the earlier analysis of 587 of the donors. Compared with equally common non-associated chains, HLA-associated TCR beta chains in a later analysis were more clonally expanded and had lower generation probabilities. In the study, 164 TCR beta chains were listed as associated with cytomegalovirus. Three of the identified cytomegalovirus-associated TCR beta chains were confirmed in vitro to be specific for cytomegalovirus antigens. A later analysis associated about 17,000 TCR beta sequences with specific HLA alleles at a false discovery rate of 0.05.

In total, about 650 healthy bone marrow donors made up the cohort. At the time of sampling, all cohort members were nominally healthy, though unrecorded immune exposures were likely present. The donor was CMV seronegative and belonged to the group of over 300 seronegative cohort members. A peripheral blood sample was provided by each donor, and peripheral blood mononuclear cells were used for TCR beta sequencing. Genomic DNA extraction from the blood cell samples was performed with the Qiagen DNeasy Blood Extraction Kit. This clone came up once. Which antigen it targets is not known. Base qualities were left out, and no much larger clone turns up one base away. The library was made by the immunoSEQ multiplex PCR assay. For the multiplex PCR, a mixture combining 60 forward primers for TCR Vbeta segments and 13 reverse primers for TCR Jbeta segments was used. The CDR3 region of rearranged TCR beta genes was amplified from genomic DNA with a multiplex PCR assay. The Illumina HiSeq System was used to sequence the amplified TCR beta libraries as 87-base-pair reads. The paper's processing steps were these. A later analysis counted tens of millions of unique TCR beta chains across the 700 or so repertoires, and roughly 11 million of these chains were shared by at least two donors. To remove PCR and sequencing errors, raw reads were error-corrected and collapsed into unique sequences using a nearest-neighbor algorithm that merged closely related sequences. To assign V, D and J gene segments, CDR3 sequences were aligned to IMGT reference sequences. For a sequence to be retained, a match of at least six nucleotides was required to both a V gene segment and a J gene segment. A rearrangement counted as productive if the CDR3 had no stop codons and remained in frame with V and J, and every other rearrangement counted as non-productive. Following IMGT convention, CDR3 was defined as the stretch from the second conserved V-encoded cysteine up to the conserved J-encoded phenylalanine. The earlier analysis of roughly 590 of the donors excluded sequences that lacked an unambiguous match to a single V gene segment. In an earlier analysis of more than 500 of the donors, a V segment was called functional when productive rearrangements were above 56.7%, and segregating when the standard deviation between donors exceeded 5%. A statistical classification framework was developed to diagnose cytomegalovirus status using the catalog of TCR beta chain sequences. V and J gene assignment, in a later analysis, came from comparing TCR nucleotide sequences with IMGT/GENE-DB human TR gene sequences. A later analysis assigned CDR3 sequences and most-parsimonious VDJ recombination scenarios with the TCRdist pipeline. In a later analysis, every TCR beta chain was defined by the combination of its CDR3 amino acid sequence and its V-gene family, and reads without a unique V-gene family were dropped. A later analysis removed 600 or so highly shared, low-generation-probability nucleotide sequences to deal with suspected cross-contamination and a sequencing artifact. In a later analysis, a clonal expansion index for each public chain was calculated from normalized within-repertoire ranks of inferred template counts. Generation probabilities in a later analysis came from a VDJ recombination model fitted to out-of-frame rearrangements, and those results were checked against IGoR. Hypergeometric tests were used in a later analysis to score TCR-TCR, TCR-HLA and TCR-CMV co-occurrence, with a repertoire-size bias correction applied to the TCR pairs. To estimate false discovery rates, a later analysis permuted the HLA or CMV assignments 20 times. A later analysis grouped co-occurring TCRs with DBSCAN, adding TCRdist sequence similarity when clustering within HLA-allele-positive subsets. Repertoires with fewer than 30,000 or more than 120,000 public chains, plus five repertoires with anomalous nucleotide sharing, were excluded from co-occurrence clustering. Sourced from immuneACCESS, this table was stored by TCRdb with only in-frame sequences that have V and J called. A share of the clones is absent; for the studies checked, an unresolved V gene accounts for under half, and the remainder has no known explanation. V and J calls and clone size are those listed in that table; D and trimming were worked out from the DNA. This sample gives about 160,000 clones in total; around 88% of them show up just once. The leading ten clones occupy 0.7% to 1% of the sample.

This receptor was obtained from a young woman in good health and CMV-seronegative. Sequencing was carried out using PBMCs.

The DNA is TGTGCCAGCAGCTTGGTAGGACTAGCGGGGGATGAGACCCAGTACTTC. It translates to CASSLVGLAGDETQYF. The chain is made from TRBV5-4 and TRBJ2-5; 13 central bases correspond to TRBD2. The CDR3 runs 16 residues from the cysteine to the phenylalanine. The sequence is cut down to CDR3 DNA, 48 bases in frame from base 1. The germline V and J ends show losses of 0 bases and 5 bases respectively, and no gene match explains 4 bases of the junction. CDR1 and CDR2 are read off the germline V gene (reference sequence) as SGHNT and YYREEE.